A single sample gave rise to the 28 T cell receptor beta chains below, sequenced in a study of breast tumors, draining lymph nodes, adjacent tissues. TCRdb itself ran the multiplex PCR reads through MiXCR, one entry per CDR3 protein. The sample lists about 15,000 distinct CDR3 sequences; 60% to 70% were seen once. The material sequenced was tumor-adjacent breast tissue. Receptors were obtained from a female donor with breast cancer. Some clones in this sample may be carry-over from other donors' samples.

Of note for this clonotype: The junction does not match germline at one end; this may be a read error. V usage is TRBV7-2 and J usage is TRBJ2-2; 7 bases map to TRBD1. The CDR3 runs 13 residues. The germline V gene has CDR1 SGHTA and CDR2 FQGNSA. The DNA of the CDR3 is TGCGCCAGCAGCTTAGGACAGGACGGGGAGCTGTTTTTT. This encodes CASSLGQDGELFF. Filled out from reference TRBV7-2 and TRBJ2-2, the complete variable domain reads GAGVSQSPSNKVTEKGKDVELRCDPISGHTALYWYRQSLGQGLEFLIYFQGNSAPDKSGLPSDRFSAERTGGSVSTLTIQRTQQEDSAVYLCASSLGQDGELFFGEGSRLTVL.

The gene calls are TRBV10-3 and TRBJ2-2; D not resolved. The CDR3 runs 14 residues. Germline assignment: CDR1 ENHRY and CDR2 SYGVKD. V shed 2 bases and J shed 7 bases, with 11 bases lying between them. In nucleotides, the CDR3 is TGTGCCATCAGTGAGAATACAAACGGCGGGGAGCTGTTTTTT. Its translation: CAISENTNGGELFF.

This chain uses TRBV7-2 with TRBJ2-1; 9 nucleotides align to TRBD2. The V segment lost 0 bases and the J segment 7 bases; nucleotides outside the gene matches: 1. The germline V gene has CDR1 SGHTA and CDR2 FQGNSA. The CDR3 consists of 14 residues. The CDR3 bases are TGTGCCAGCAGCTTAGCTAGCGGGAGTAATGAGCAGTTCTTC. This codes for CASSLASGSNEQFF.

The V call is TRBV3-2, the J call TRBJ1-6; the table assigns TRBD1, which was not confirmed against the DNA. TRBV3-2 corresponds to a pseudogene. The CDR3 totals 14 residues. For the CDR3, the DNA is TGTGCCAGCACGAGTTCGGGGACAGGATCACCCCTCCACTTT. Amino acids: CASTSSGTGSPLHF.

This clonotype was seen many times. The genes are TRBV7-3 and TRBJ2-5; 13 nucleotides align to TRBD2. The germline gives CDR1 SGHTA, CDR2 FQGTGA. V dropped 6 bases and J dropped 11; count of bases not matched to a gene: 12. The CDR3 extends over 15 amino acids. Written as DNA, the CDR3 is TGTGCCAGCAGAGCTGGACTAGCGGGAGCCGAGCGGCAGTACTTC. Amino acids: CASRAGLAGAERQYF.

DNA for the CDR3: TGTGCCAGCAGTTCAGAGCGGGAGAAATACAATGAGCAGTTCTTC. Encoded protein: CASSSEREKYNEQFF. The rearrangement joins TRBV14 to TRBJ2-1; 8 nucleotides line up with TRBD2. The CDR3 loop spans 15 amino acids. Trimming removed 6 bases from V and 4 bases from J; junction bases left unmatched: 8. Germline loops: CDR1 SGHDN, CDR2 FVKESK. The whole variable domain, filled in from reference TRBV14 and TRBJ2-1, reads EAGVTQFPSHSVIEKGQTVTLRCDPISGHDNLYWYRRVMGKEIKFLLHFVKESKQDESGMPNNRFLAERTGGTYSTLKVQPAELEDSGVYFCASSSEREKYNEQFFGPGTRLTVL.

V gene TRBV7-2 combines with J gene TRBJ2-1, with 8 bases aligning to TRBD2. Germline V CDR1 and CDR2: SGHTA, FQGNSA. Trimming at V came to 1 base and at J to 4 bases, leaving 3 bases not matched to a gene. The CDR3 totals 15 residues. The DNA for the CDR3 is TGTGCCAGCAGCTTAGGAGGGACTAGTTACAATGAGCAGTTCTTC. The encoded protein is CASSLGGTSYNEQFF. Using reference TRBV7-2 and TRBJ2-1 for the parts outside the CDR3, the full variable domain is GAGVSQSPSNKVTEKGKDVELRCDPISGHTALYWYRQSLGQGLEFLIYFQGNSAPDKSGLPSDRFSAERTGGSVSTLTIQRTQQEDSAVYLCASSLGGTSYNEQFFGPGTRLTVL.

As concerns this clonotype: At one boundary the junction diverges from the germline segment, which might be a read error. V gene TRBV27 combines with J gene TRBJ2-3, with no clear D. The germline V gene encodes CDR1 MNHEY and CDR2 SMNVEV (reference sequence). CDR3 length: 14 amino acids. The CDR3 loop reads CASSFSTFTDTQCF. The DNA of the CDR3 is TGTGCCAGCAGTTTCTCTACTTTCACAGATACGCAGTGTTTC.

The chain employs TRBV2 and TRBJ1-2; D gene uncertain. V was pared by 6 bases and J by 7 bases, with 12 bases between. The germline CDR1 and CDR2 sequences are SNHLY and FYNNEI. The length of the CDR3 is 12 residues. The CDR3 is CASRYKDPGYTF. The CDR3 region has the DNA TGTGCCAGCAGGTATAAGGATCCTGGCTACACCTTC.

This rearrangement joins TRBV7-6 to TRBJ2-7; D gene ambiguous. V was trimmed by 5 bases and J by 3 bases, leaving 17 bases between them. The CDR3 contains 15 residues. The germline gives CDR1 SGHVS, CDR2 FNYEAQ. CDR3 loop: CASSADQSRVYEQYV. CDR3 nucleotides: TGTGCCAGCAGCGCTGACCAAAGTAGGGTCTACGAGCAGTACGTC.

This chain links TRBV2 with TRBJ1-2, with D possibly matching TRBD1 (6 bases). This CDR3 comprises 13 residues. From germline, CDR1 is SNHLY and CDR2 FYNNEI. Trimming shortened V by 4 bases and J by 5 bases, and 11 bases separated the two germline ends. The CDR3 loop reads CASSVRGGYGYTF. CDR3 nucleotide sequence: TGTGCCAGCAGTGTCAGGGGCGGGTATGGCTACACCTTC.

V is TRBV2 and J is TRBJ2-7, with D perhaps matching TRBD2 (5 bases). The V gene's germline CDR1 is SNHLY and CDR2 FYNNEI. The germline V and J ends were trimmed by 7 bases and 2 bases, with 18 bases remaining between them. CDR3 length equals 15 residues. Here the CDR3 DNA reads TGTGCCAGCACCCAATTCCGACTGGGAGCCTACGAGCAGTACTTC. This translates into CASTQFRLGAYEQYF.

By sample share, this clonotype is medium-sized. This sequence joins TRBV12-3 or TRBV12-4 and TRBJ1-2; D is ambiguous. Trimming took 6 bases from V and 3 from J, leaving 14 bases between them. The CDR3 is 14 amino acids. CDR3 coding DNA: TGTGCCAGCAGCCTCGGCAGGCTATACTATGGCTACACCTTC. Residues: CASSLGRLYYGYTF.

This chain joins TRBV6-5 and TRBJ2-7; D call uncertain. The ends were cut back, 2 bases at V and 4 bases at J, with 9 bases in the middle. The V gene's germline CDR1 is MNHEY and CDR2 SVGAGI. The CDR3 is 13 amino acids. CDR3 bases: TGTGCCAGCAGTTACCGGTCCGGATACGAGCAGTACTTC. Translation: CASSYRSGYEQYF.

This chain connects TRBV7-9 to TRBJ2-2; D ambiguous. Germline CDR1 is SEHNR and CDR2 is FQNEAQ (reference sequence). The V and J ends lost 2 bases and 4 bases respectively, with 8 bases between them. The CDR3 is 14 amino acids. CDR3 sequence (DNA): TGTGCCAGCAGCTTACAGCTCCTCACCGGGGAGCTGTTTTTT. Translation gives CASSLQLLTGELFF.

In its sample, this clonotype is large. The chain has TRBV20-1 and TRBJ2-7; TRBD1 agrees at 11 bases. Germline V lookup: CDR1 DFQATT, CDR2 SNEGSKA (reference sequence). The CDR3 runs 14 residues. J lost 1 base, V lost 5 bases, and 4 bases had no gene match. The CDR3 loop is CSAGRDRGSYEQYF. The CDR3 DNA is TGCAGTGCTGGCCGGGACAGGGGGTCCTACGAGCAGTACTTC.

This clonotype was recorded many times. A read error may be the cause here, since a much bigger clone is one base away. The chain couples TRBV6-9 to TRBJ1-5; unclear D gene. Trimming took 11 bases from V and 0 from J, leaving 17 bases between them. This CDR3 is 15 amino acids long. Germline V gene lookup returns CDR1 MNHGY and CDR2 SVAAGI. The CDR3 DNA follows: TGTGCCCCCCCTCGGCTCCTATATAGCAATCAGCCCCAGCATTTT. Translation: CAPPRLLYSNQPQHF.

J is TRBJ2-3 and V is TRBV6-4; possible D gene TRBD2, 5 bases. The germline V gene encodes CDR1 MRHNA and CDR2 SNTAGT. The germline V and J ends were trimmed by 3 bases and 5 bases, with 12 bases remaining between them. This CDR3 is built from 14 residues. This CDR3 reads CASSEGRRGDTQYF. The CDR3 DNA is TGTGCCAGCAGTGAGGGTCGCCGGGGAGATACGCAGTATTTT.

This clonotype has only one observation. The rearrangement joins TRBV25-1 to TRBJ1-5; D is possibly TRBD1 (5 bases). Deletions cut 6 bases from V and 3 bases from J, with 9 bases between. Germline V gene lookup returns CDR1 MGHDK and CDR2 SYGVNS. This CDR3 region has 13 residues. The CDR3 reads CASSVQDNQPQHF. In DNA, the CDR3 is TGTGCCAGCAGCGTACAGGACAATCAGCCCCAGCATTTT.

J is TRBJ1-2 and V is TRBV7-9, with 7 bases matching TRBD1. V gave up 3 bases and J gave up 4 bases; unmatched junction bases: 2. The CDR3 totals 13 residues. CDR1 SEHNR and CDR2 FQNEAQ come from the germline V gene (reference sequence). This CDR3 is CASSLGQSYGYTF. CDR3 DNA sequence: TGTGCCAGCAGCTTGGGACAGAGCTATGGCTACACCTTC.

This clonotype occurred many times. The chain recombines TRBV27 with TRBJ2-2, with 7 positions matching TRBD2. Germline values: CDR1 MNHEY, CDR2 SMNVEV (reference sequence). This CDR3 comprises 15 residues. V shed 1 base and J 5 bases; nucleotides not matched to a gene: 4. CDR3 DNA sequence: TGTGCCAGCAGTTTATTCGAGCGGGGTACCGGGGAGCTGTTTTTT. Translation gives CASSLFERGTGELFF.

The gene calls are TRBV2 and TRBJ1-6; 7 bases align to TRBD1. Germline loops: CDR1 SNHLY, CDR2 FYNNEI. CDR3 length: 15 amino acids. The J segment lost 9 bases and the V segment lost 6 bases, leaving 11 bases of the junction unmatched. As DNA, the CDR3 is TGTGCCAGCAGCACTCAGGGGGGGAGTGGTTCACCCCTCCACTTT. Its translation: CASSTQGGSGSPLHF.

This sequence joins TRBV7-6 and TRBJ1-2, with 7 bases identical to TRBD1. The ends lost 5 bases at V and 2 bases at J; junction bases unmatched: 8. CDR1 and CDR2 from the germline V gene are SGHVS and FNYEAQ. The CDR3 spans 15 residues. The CDR3 DNA follows: TGTGCCAGCAGCCCTTCCCCGGGACAGAACTATGGCTACACCTTC. Its protein is CASSPSPGQNYGYTF.

Ten or more counts support this clonotype. The chain carries TRBV30 and TRBJ2-2; TRBD2 matches 10 bases. V shed 7 bases and J 3 bases; nucleotides not matched to a gene: 5. Germline values: CDR1 GTSNPN, CDR2 SVGIG (reference sequence). CDR3 size: 14 residues. The CDR3 loop is CALVAGGYTGELFF. The CDR3, as DNA: TGTGCCTTGGTAGCGGGGGGTTACACCGGGGAGCTGTTTTTT.

This chain joins TRBV2 and TRBJ1-3; D not certain. V was cut by 7 bases and J by 1 base, with 11 bases left in between. This CDR3 region has 14 residues. From germline, CDR1 is SNHLY and CDR2 FYNNEI. CDR3 loop: CASKVEASGNTIYF. Here the CDR3 DNA reads TGTGCCAGCAAGGTGGAGGCATCTGGAAACACCATATATTTT.

In its sample, this clonotype was seen many times. The rearrangement uses TRBV5-1 and TRBJ1-1, with D possibly matching TRBD1 (6 bases). V was pared by 4 bases and J by 4 bases, with 14 bases between. The CDR3 is made up of 14 amino acids. Germline V gene data show CDR1 as SGHRS and CDR2 as YFSETQ. The CDR3 region is CASSTAGDGTEAFF. CDR3 nucleotide sequence: TGCGCCAGCAGCACAGCAGGGGACGGCACTGAAGCTTTCTTT.

V usage is TRBV7-8 and J usage is TRBJ2-1; TRBD1 or TRBD2 may be the D gene (5 bases each). V gave up 1 base and J gave up 5 bases, with 12 bases separating them. This CDR3 has 15 amino acids. Germline V CDR1 and CDR2: SGHVS, FQNEAQ. This CDR3 reads CASSLEGSLHNEQFF. The CDR3 DNA reads as TGTGCCAGCAGCTTAGAGGGGAGTCTGCACAATGAGCAGTTCTTC.

This clonotype occurred many times. The chain employs TRBV30 and TRBJ2-2, with D possibly being TRBD2 (5 bases). The CDR3 has 12 amino acids. Germline CDR1 is GTSNPN and CDR2 is SVGIG (reference sequence). Trimming removed 8 bases from V and 2 bases from J, with 9 bases in between. The CDR3 bases are TGTGCCCAGAGGGAAAACACCGGGGAGCTGTTTTTT. It translates to CAQRENTGELFF. The full variable domain, rest sourced from reference TRBV30 and TRBJ2-2, is SQTIHQWPATLVQPVGSPLSLECTVEGTSNPNLYWYRQAAGRGLQLLFYSVGIGQISSEVPQNLSASRPQDRQFILSSKKLLLSDSGFYLCAQRENTGELFFGEGSRLTVL.